These T cell receptor beta chains were read from a single sample in a study of T cell responses to AZD1222 COVID-19 vaccine. Profiled with immunoSEQ multiplex PCR; TCRdb holds only in-frame clones, not every one. The sample records 150,000 to 200,000 clones, 88% being singletons. The source material was peripheral blood, sampled on day 0 of AZD1222 vaccination. These receptors came from an adult in good health. CDR3s include the opening cysteine and the closing phenylalanine or tryptophan. D genes are given only for firm matches. The size of a clone is reported for some rows only, either as once, few or many, or as a class for expanded clones.

NA,TRBV5-6,TRBJ2-3,16,TRBD2,CASSFGLAGGTDTQYF,TGTGCCAGCAGCTTTGGTCTAGCGGGGGGGACAGATACGCAGTATTTT
few,TRBV21-1,TRBJ1-1,15,NA,CASSKALGEDTEAFF,TGTGCCAGCAGCAAAGCTCTTGGGGAGGACACTGAAGCTTTCTTT
NA,TRBV9,TRBJ2-5,15,NA,CASSVWGRPGETQYF,TGTGCCAGCAGCGTTTGGGGACGTCCCGGGGAGACCCAGTACTTC
NA,TRBV5-1,TRBJ2-5,14,NA,CASSLGQDEETQYF,TGCGCCAGCAGCTTGGGACAGGACGAAGAGACCCAGTACTTC
NA,TRBV5-6,TRBJ2-7,15,NA,CASSRGEGVFYEQYF,TGTGCCAGCAGCCGAGGGGAAGGGGTGTTCTACGAGCAGTACTTC
NA,TRBV5-1,TRBJ1-2,15,TRBD1,CASSLAGQGAYGYTF,TGCGCCAGCAGCTTAGCTGGACAGGGGGCCTATGGCTACACCTTC
NA,TRBV2,TRBJ1-2,14,NA,CASSEQLRKAGYTF,TGTGCCAGCAGTGAACAGTTACGGAAGGCTGGCTACACCTTC
NA,TRBV10-1,TRBJ2-3,17,TRBD2,CASSESKASGAPDTQYF,TGCGCCAGCAGTGAGTCGAAGGCTAGCGGGGCTCCAGATACGCAGTATTTT
NA,TRBV7-8,TRBJ2-7,13,TRBD2,CASSFGGMGEQYF,TGTGCCAGCAGCTTCGGGGGGATGGGGGAGCAGTACTTC
few,TRBV28,TRBJ1-4,13,NA,CASSRSGWEKLFF,TGTGCCAGCAGTAGGTCGGGTTGGGAAAAACTGTTTTTT
NA,TRBV19,TRBJ2-1,16,TRBD2,CASTPLGLGLFGMQFF,TGTGCCAGTACCCCACTGGGACTAGGGTTGTTTGGTATGCAGTTCTTC
NA,TRBV30,TRBJ1-1,16,NA,CAWSASLGGGSTEAFF,TGTGCCTGGAGTGCGTCCCTGGGGGGAGGTAGCACTGAAGCTTTCTTT
NA,TRBV6-1,TRBJ2-3,16,NA,CASSEALVVSTDTQYF,TGTGCCAGCAGTGAAGCGCTGGTCGTTAGCACAGATACGCAGTATTTT
NA,TRBV15,TRBJ2-1,15,TRBD2,CATSRGLAGGNEQFF,TGTGCCACCAGCAGAGGTCTAGCGGGGGGTAATGAGCAGTTCTTC
NA,TRBV30,TRBJ1-1,14,NA,CAWGGRAHPTEAFF,TGTGCCTGGGGGGGCAGGGCTCACCCCACTGAAGCTTTCTTT
NA,TRBV4-2,TRBJ1-5,15,NA,CASSQALSGVQPQHF,TGTGCCAGCAGCCAAGCGCTCTCAGGGGTCCAGCCCCAGCATTTT
NA,TRBV5-4,TRBJ1-2,16,NA,CASSYAGGPRAYGYTF,TGTGCCAGCAGCTACGCCGGGGGACCCAGGGCCTATGGCTACACCTTC
few,TRBV19,TRBJ1-5,16,NA,CASSIWDVNPNQPQHF,TGTGCCAGTAGTATATGGGACGTTAACCCCAATCAGCCCCAGCATTTT
NA,TRBV27,TRBJ2-7,13,TRBD2,CASGTSGAYEQYF,TGTGCCAGCGGGACTAGCGGGGCCTACGAGCAGTACTTC
NA,TRBV5-8,TRBJ1-5,13,NA,CASRDSFNQPQHF,TGTGCCAGCAGGGACAGCTTTAATCAGCCCCAGCATTTT
NA,TRBV29-1,TRBJ2-7,14,NA,CSVGDTNGVYEQYF,TGCAGCGTAGGCGACACAAACGGTGTCTACGAGCAGTACTTC
NA,TRBV9,TRBJ1-1,13,NA,CASSPAGNTEAFF,TGTGCCAGCAGCCCCGCCGGGAACACTGAAGCTTTCTTT
NA,TRBV18,TRBJ2-2,16,NA,CASSPRTAGFTGELFF,TGTGCCAGCTCACCAAGGACAGCGGGATTCACCGGGGAGCTGTTTTTT
NA,TRBV7-6,TRBJ1-1,15,TRBD1,CASSLWTGENTEAFF,TGTGCCAGCAGCTTATGGACAGGAGAGAACACTGAAGCTTTCTTT
NA,TRBV6-5,TRBJ2-5,13,NA,CASSRGLQETQYF,TGTGCCAGCAGCCGAGGGTTACAAGAGACCCAGTACTTC
NA,TRBV7-9,TRBJ1-5,14,NA,CASSAGPGGQPQHF,TGTGCCAGCAGCGCCGGACCTGGAGGTCAGCCCCAGCATTTT
NA,TRBV11-2,TRBJ2-1,16,TRBD2,CASSFSGGFVYNEQFF,TGTGCCAGCAGCTTTAGCGGGGGTTTCGTCTACAATGAGCAGTTCTTC
once,TRBV7-2,TRBJ1-6,19,NA,CASSLGPGPLSSYNSPLHF,TGTGCCAGCAGCTTAGGCCCGGGACCCCTGAGCTCCTATAATTCACCCCTCCACTTT
NA,TRBV7-3,TRBJ1-6,15,NA,CASSLNGWDNSPLHF,TGTGCCAGCAGCTTAAACGGGTGGGATAATTCACCCCTCCACTTT
NA,TRBV7-2,TRBJ2-1,19,TRBD2,CASSRNAHYSGGAGNEQFF,TGTGCCAGCAGCCGCAACGCCCACTATAGCGGGGGGGCCGGCAATGAGCAGTTCTTC
NA,TRBV19,TRBJ2-7,14,NA,CASSQTRISYEQYF,TGTGCCAGTAGCCAGACAAGGATCTCCTACGAGCAGTACTTC
NA,TRBV6-2/TRBV6-3,TRBJ2-7,14,TRBD1,CASSYEQGVREQYF,TGTGCCAGCAGTTACGAACAGGGGGTCCGCGAGCAGTACTTC
NA,TRBV30,TRBJ1-2,14,NA,CAWSVTAQSYGYTF,TGTGCCTGGAGTGTAACGGCCCAATCCTATGGCTACACCTTC
NA,TRBV30,TRBJ2-6,14,NA,CAAPGDSGANVLTF,TGTGCCGCCCCCGGGGACTCTGGGGCCAACGTCCTGACTTTC
few,TRBV3-1/TRBV3-2,TRBJ2-7,12,NA,CASSRVGDEQYF,TGTGCCAGCAGCCGGGTTGGCGACGAGCAGTACTTC
NA,TRBV18,TRBJ2-7,13,NA,CASSPDSPLEQYF,TGTGCCAGCTCACCCGACAGTCCCCTGGAGCAGTACTTC
NA,TRBV29-1,TRBJ2-7,13,NA,CSVAGGTFNEQYF,TGCAGCGTCGCCGGCGGGACATTCAACGAGCAGTACTTC
NA,TRBV9,TRBJ2-3,17,NA,CASSPQLGRLSTDTQYF,TGTGCCAGCAGCCCCCAGCTGGGGCGACTAAGCACAGATACGCAGTATTTT